What follows is one TCR beta chain and its context. Its antigen is not identified. The germline V and J ends were trimmed by 5 bases and 5 bases, with 11 bases remaining between them. The CDR3 is 13 amino acids. CDR1 KGHDR and CDR2 SFDVKD come from the germline V gene. This sample was taken from a study of vaccination effects on CD4 cells after COVID-19. As for the study in general: Sampling occurred a median 72 days post second dose, range 14 to 241.

Antigen-specific CD4+ T cells were expanded (with viral peptide pools) by the ViraFEST assay ahead of sequencing. Culturing for about 9 days preceded CD4+ T cell isolation. Either the mRNA-1273 or the BNT162b2 vaccine was given to participants as two doses. Clones were read by immunoSEQ multiplex PCR, and TCRdb kept only the in-frame ones, dropping some. Of tens of thousands of clones in the sample, roughly 71% were seen once. Sequencing was performed on CD4+ T cells from PBMCs cultured with HCoV-NL63 spike peptides, taken after COVID-19 vaccination. The receptor comes from a human donor who received a COVID-19 vaccine. This chain links TRBV24-1 with TRBJ2-5, with D possibly being TRBD1 (6 bases). The CDR3: CATSGGHGETQYF. The CDR3, as DNA: TGTGCCACCAGTGGGGGACATGGGGAGACCCAGTACTTC.